These 23 T cell receptor beta chains came from one sample sequenced in a study of beta chain features in type 1 diabetes (dated by TCRdb to between 2017 and 2018). Library preparation employed the immunoSEQ multiplex PCR assay. The entire isolated RNA was reverse transcribed using the High Capacity cDNA Reverse Transcription Kit, and thus expressed TCRB transcripts were sequenced. TCRdb re-hosts the immuneACCESS table, in-frame sequences only. Its copies lack some clones; in the studies checked, an unresolved V gene accounts for under half of them, and the cause for the rest is not known. The sample table lists 300,000 to 350,000 clones, around 8% of them with a count of one. The top ten constitute 0.44% of the sample. Input material: central memory CD4+ T cells from blood. These receptors all stem from a woman aged 18-29 years in good health.

This clone was recorded many times. The sample has other DNA sequences that encode this CDR3 too. CDR3 region: CASSTQGNQPQHF. DNA of the CDR3: TGCGCCAGCAGTACACAGGGCAATCAGCCCCAGCATTTT. This chain uses TRBV10-2 with TRBJ1-5, with TRBD1 as a possible D gene (5 bases). Germline V gene data show CDR1 as WSHSY and CDR2 as SAAADI. The CDR3 consists of 13 residues. Trimming stripped 5 bases from V and 2 bases from J, with 7 bases between.

This clone has only a few counts. This chain joins TRBV4-1 and TRBJ2-7, with D uncertain. The germline V gene has CDR1 MGHRA and CDR2 YSYEKL. The CDR3 spans 13 residues. Between the trimmed V and J ends, which lost 5 bases and 0 bases, there was a span of 8 bases. The CDR3: CASSGYDSYEQYF. The CDR3 nucleotides are TGCGCCAGCAGCGGTTATGACTCCTACGAGCAGTACTTC.

This clone occurred a few times. The chain joins TRBV14 to TRBJ2-6; 14 bases align to TRBD2. The CDR3 sequence is 24 residues long. Trimming at V came to 1 base and at J to 2 bases, leaving 19 bases not matched to a gene. Germline V gene sequence: CDR1 SGHDN, CDR2 FVKESK. CDR3 protein: CASSQATGTSGSWLLKPGANVLTF. The CDR3 coding sequence is TGTGCCAGCAGCCAAGCCACCGGGACTAGCGGGAGTTGGTTATTAAAGCCTGGGGCCAACGTCCTGACTTTC.

The genes are TRBV7-8 and TRBJ1-4, with D possibly TRBD1 on 5 matching bases. The germline V gene encodes CDR1 SGHVS and CDR2 FQNEAQ. V was pared by 1 base and J by 7 bases, with 16 bases between. The CDR3 loop spans 16 amino acids. Here the CDR3 reads CASSLVRQGMIEKLFF. The CDR3 nucleotides are TGTGCCAGCAGCTTAGTCAGGCAGGGAATGATTGAAAAACTGTTTTTT.

V and J are TRBV27 and TRBJ1-2; 10 bases match TRBD1. CDR3 size: 14 residues. The V gene end was trimmed by 6 bases and the J gene end by 3 bases; junction bases not matched to a gene: 4. CDR1 is MNHEY and CDR2 is SMNVEV in the germline V gene (reference sequence). CDR3 sequence reads: CASRKTGGDYGYTF. CDR3 nucleotide sequence: TGTGCCAGCAGAAAGACAGGGGGCGACTATGGCTACACCTTC.

This clone turned up a few times. The chain is built from TRBV5-1 and TRBJ2-2; D remains ambiguous. V lost 1 base, J lost 0 bases, and 7 bases lay in between. The length of the CDR3 is 15 residues. Germline V gene sequence: CDR1 SGHRS, CDR2 YFSETQ. The CDR3 loop is CASSLIGPNTGELFF. CDR3 sequence (DNA): TGCGCCAGCAGCTTGATAGGCCCGAACACCGGGGAGCTGTTTTTT.

This clone has just a few counts. The chain uses TRBV28 and TRBJ2-7, with D possibly called TRBD1 or TRBD2 (5 bases each). The CDR3 runs 16 residues. Germline lookup yields CDR1 MDHEN and CDR2 SYDVKM. The V end lost 6 bases, the J end lost 7 bases, and 25 bases lay between the germline ends. The CDR3 loop reads CASSRPQGPRRYEQYF. The CDR3 coding sequence is TGTGCCAGCAGCAGACCTCAGGGACCGCGGCGATATGAGCAGTACTTC.

This chain joins TRBV6-1 and TRBJ2-7; TRBD2 aligns across 7 bases. The CDR3 is 14 residues long. Trimming at V came to 6 bases and at J to 9 bases, leaving 14 bases not matched to a gene. Germline assignment: CDR1 MNHNS and CDR2 SASEGT. CDR3 protein: CASRATGEGPGQYF. The CDR3, as DNA: TGTGCCAGCAGAGCCACGGGGGAGGGCCCAGGGCAGTACTTC.

This clone was seen at least ten times. One end of the junction is discordant with germline, which a read error may explain. The CDR3 DNA sequence: TGTGCCAGCAGCTTGATGACTATGCCCTTTGAAAATGAACAGTTCTTC. Encoded protein: CASSLMTMPFENEQFF. V usage is TRBV5-4 and J usage is TRBJ2-1; possibly TRBD2 for D (5 bases). The CDR3 loop spans 16 amino acids. Germline assignment: CDR1 SGHNT and CDR2 YYREEE (reference sequence).

This clone showed up just a few times. The J gene is TRBJ2-1, the V gene TRBV5-1; no reliable D call. CDR1 and CDR2 (germline): SGHRS, YFSETQ. This CDR3 has 14 residues. Trimming took off 4 bases at V and 5 bases at J, with 13 bases between the two ends. The CDR3 DNA sequence: TGCGCCAGCAGCCTCTCATCCGCCGACAATGAGCAGTTCTTC. It encodes CASSLSSADNEQFF.

The V call is TRBV7-3, the J call TRBJ1-1, with TRBD1 as a possible D gene (5 bases). Trimming pared 5 bases from V and 6 bases from J, leaving 16 bases between. This CDR3 has 14 residues. From germline, CDR1 is SGHTA and CDR2 FQGTGA. The CDR3 DNA follows: TGTGCCAGCAGCCCAGGGTATCTAATTCCTGAAGCTTTCTTT. It yields the protein CASSPGYLIPEAFF.

The rearrangement joins TRBV5-1 to TRBJ1-2; 10 nucleotides align to TRBD1. Germline V lookup: CDR1 SGHRS, CDR2 YFSETQ. V trimming: 0 bases; J trimming: 7 bases; junction bases outside the gene matches: 6. The CDR3 runs 15 residues. In DNA form, the CDR3 reads TGCGCCAGCAGCTTGGCTCCACGGACAGGGGGTGGCTACACCTTC. Translated, it gives CASSLAPRTGGGYTF.

The table lists this clone with a few counts. The gene calls are TRBV6-5 and TRBJ2-7; D is perhaps TRBD1 (5 bases). Trimming pared 6 bases from V and 4 bases from J, leaving 10 bases between. The CDR3 sequence is 12 residues long. Germline V gene data show CDR1 as MNHEY and CDR2 as SVGAGI. The CDR3 region is CASRKGVYEQYF. CDR3 in DNA: TGTGCCAGCAGAAAAGGGGTTTACGAGCAGTACTTC.

The rearrangement joins TRBV6-6 to TRBJ2-4; D is undetermined. Germline assignment: CDR1 MNHNY and CDR2 SVGAGI (reference sequence). This CDR3 is built from 15 residues. Trimming shortened V by 3 bases and J by 0 bases, and 9 bases separated the two germline ends. The CDR3 DNA reads TGTGCCAGCAGTTATCTCCTGGGAGCCAAAAACATTCAGTACTTC. Translation gives CASSYLLGAKNIQYF.

A few counts support this clone. This chain uses TRBV15 with TRBJ2-3; D perhaps matches TRBD2 (6 bases). Germline V CDR1 and CDR2: LNHNV, YYDKDF (reference sequence). V shed 3 bases and J shed 14 bases, with 18 bases lying between them. The CDR3 contains 13 residues. The CDR3 DNA reads TGTGCCACCAGCAGGGAACTAGCCCCAAAGTCGTATTTT. This translates into CATSRELAPKSYF.

This clone was detected many times. The chain carries TRBV10-3 and TRBJ2-5; no clear D gene. The V gene's germline CDR1 is ENHRY and CDR2 SYGVKD. CDR3 size: 12 residues. V lost 3 bases and J lost 4, with 6 bases in between. In nucleotides, the CDR3 is TGTGCCATCAGTGACGGTAGAGAGACCCAGTACTTC. Translating it yields CAISDGRETQYF.

The J gene is TRBJ2-5, the V gene TRBV7-8; D perhaps matches TRBD1 (6 bases). Gene TRBJ2-7 matches the end of the DNA better, so the J call may be wrong. This CDR3 has 15 amino acids. Germline CDR1 reads SGHVS; CDR2 reads FQNEAQ. CDR3 coding DNA: TGTGCCAGCAGCTTAGCGCCGGGACAAAACTACGAGCAGTACTTC. Amino acids: CASSLAPGQNYEQYF.

The rearrangement joins TRBV5-1 to TRBJ2-7, with TRBD2 matching 7 bases. The CDR3 extends over 16 amino acids. Trimming took 1 base from V and 0 from J; bases not matched to a gene: 7. Germline CDR1 reads SGHRS; CDR2 reads YFSETQ. The CDR3 bases are TGCGCCAGCAGCTTGCGGGCGAGCGGGAACTCCTACGAGCAGTACTTC. Encoded protein: CASSLRASGNSYEQYF.

This sequence joins TRBV10-3 and TRBJ2-3; unclear D gene. CDR3 length: 12 amino acids. Germline lookup yields CDR1 ENHRY and CDR2 SYGVKD. V was trimmed by 6 bases and J by 4 bases, leaving 8 bases between them. The CDR3 is CAISRLADTQYF. The CDR3 DNA follows: TGTGCCATCAGCCGACTTGCAGATACGCAGTATTTT.

This clone was observed at least ten times. The chain combines TRBV11-1 with TRBJ2-7, with D uncertain. Germline CDR1 SGHAT, CDR2 FQDESV (reference sequence). The CDR3 sequence is 13 residues long. V lost 5 bases and J 8 bases, leaving 16 bases between the germline ends. The CDR3 is CASSQRLDGQQYF. The CDR3 DNA sequence: TGTGCCAGCAGCCAGCGCCTGGATGGCCAGCAGTACTTC.

This clone was counted a few times. V gene TRBV7-2 combines with J gene TRBJ1-3; the D gene is possibly TRBD1 (5 bases). The CDR3 length is 14 residues. Germline CDR1 and CDR2: SGHTA and FQGNSA. The V end was cut by 6 bases, the J end by 2 bases, with 11 bases between. The CDR3, as DNA: TGTGCCAGCAGTATGGGGCGGGCTGGAAACACCATATATTTT. Translation gives CASSMGRAGNTIYF. Supplemented by reference TRBV7-2 and TRBJ1-3, the full variable domain reads GAGVSQSPSNKVTEKGKDVELRCDPISGHTALYWYRQSLGQGLEFLIYFQGNSAPDKSGLPSDRFSAERTGGSVSTLTIQRTQQEDSAVYLCASSMGRAGNTIYFGEGSWLTVV.

This clone was counted between two and nine times. J is TRBJ2-3 and V is TRBV6-6, with 12 bases that match TRBD2. The germline CDR1 and CDR2 sequences are MNHNY and SVGAGI (reference sequence). This CDR3 has 16 amino acids. V shed 2 bases, J shed 3 bases, and the junction held 3 bases outside the gene matches. The CDR3 nucleotides read TGTGCCAGCAGTTACCACACTAGCGGGAGGACAGATACGCAGTATTTT. Its translation: CASSYHTSGRTDTQYF.

V gene TRBV2 combines with J gene TRBJ2-5; D not certain. Germline CDR1 is SNHLY and CDR2 is FYNNEI. Trimming removed 3 bases from V and 4 bases from J, with 15 bases in between. The CDR3 is made up of 15 amino acids. The CDR3 sequence is CASSDFFGSRETQYF. Written as DNA, the CDR3 is TGTGCCAGCAGTGACTTCTTCGGGTCGCGAGAGACCCAGTACTTC.